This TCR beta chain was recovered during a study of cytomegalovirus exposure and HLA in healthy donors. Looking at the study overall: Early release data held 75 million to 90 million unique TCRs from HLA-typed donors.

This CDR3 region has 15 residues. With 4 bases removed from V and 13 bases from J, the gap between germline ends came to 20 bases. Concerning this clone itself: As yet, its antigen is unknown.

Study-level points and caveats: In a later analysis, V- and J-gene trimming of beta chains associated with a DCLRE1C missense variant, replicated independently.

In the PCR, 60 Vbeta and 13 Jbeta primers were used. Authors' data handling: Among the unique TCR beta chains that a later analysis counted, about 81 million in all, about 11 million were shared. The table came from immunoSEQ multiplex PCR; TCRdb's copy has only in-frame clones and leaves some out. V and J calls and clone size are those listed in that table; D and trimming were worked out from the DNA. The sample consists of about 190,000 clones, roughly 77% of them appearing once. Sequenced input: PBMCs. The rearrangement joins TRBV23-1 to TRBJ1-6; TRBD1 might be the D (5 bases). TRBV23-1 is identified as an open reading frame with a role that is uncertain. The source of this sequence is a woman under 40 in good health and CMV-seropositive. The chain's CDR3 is CASSRPRDCSCPLHF. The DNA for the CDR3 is TGCGCCAGCAGTCGACCCCGGGACTGCTCGTGCCCCCTCCACTTT.